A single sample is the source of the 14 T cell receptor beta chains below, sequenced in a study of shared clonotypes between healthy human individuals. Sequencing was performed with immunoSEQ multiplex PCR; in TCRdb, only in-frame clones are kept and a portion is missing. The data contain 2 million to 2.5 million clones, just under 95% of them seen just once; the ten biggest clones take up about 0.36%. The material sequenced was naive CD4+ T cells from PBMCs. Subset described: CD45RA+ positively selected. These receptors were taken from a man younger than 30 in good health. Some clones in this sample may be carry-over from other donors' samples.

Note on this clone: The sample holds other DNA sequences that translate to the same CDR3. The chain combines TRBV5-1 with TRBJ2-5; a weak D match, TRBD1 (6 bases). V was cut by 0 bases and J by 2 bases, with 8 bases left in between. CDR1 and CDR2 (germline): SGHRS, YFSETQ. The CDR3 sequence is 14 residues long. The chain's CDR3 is CASSLAGAQETQYF. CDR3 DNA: TGCGCCAGCAGCTTGGCAGGGGCACAAGAGACCCAGTACTTC.

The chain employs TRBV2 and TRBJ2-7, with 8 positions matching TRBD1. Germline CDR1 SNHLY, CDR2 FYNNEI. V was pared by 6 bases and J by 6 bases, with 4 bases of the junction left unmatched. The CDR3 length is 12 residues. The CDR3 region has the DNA TGTGCCAGCAGGGGACAGGTTGGCGAGCAGTACTTC. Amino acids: CASRGQVGEQYF. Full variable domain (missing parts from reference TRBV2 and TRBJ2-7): EPEVTQTPSHQVTQMGQEVILRCVPISNHLYFYWYRQILGQKVEFLVSFYNNEISEKSEIFDDQFSVERPDGSNFTLKIRSTKLEDSAMYFCASRGQVGEQYFGPGTRLTVT.

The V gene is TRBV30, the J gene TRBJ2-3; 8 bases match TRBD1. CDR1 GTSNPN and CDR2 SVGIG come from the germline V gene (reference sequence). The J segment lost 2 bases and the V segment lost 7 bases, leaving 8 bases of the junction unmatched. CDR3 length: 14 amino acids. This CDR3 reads CALPDRANTDTQYF. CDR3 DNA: TGTGCCTTACCGGACAGGGCCAACACAGATACGCAGTATTTT.

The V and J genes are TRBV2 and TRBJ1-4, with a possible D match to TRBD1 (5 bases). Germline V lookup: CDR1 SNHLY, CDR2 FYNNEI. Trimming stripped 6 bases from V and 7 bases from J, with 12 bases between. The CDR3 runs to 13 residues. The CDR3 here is CASRGRVGEKLFF. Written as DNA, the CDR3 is TGTGCCAGCAGAGGCAGGGTTGGTGAAAAACTGTTTTTT.

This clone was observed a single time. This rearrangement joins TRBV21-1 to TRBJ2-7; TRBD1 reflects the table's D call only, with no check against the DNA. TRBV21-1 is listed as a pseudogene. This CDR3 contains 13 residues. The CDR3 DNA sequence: TGTGCCAGCAGCACTGGGACAGCGCGTGAGCAGTACTTC. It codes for CASSTGTAREQYF.

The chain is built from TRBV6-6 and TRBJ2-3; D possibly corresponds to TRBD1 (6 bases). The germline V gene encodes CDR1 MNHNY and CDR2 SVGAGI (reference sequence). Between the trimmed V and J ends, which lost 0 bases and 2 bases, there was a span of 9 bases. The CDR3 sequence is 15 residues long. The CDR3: CASSYSLGATDTQYF. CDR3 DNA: TGTGCCAGCAGTTACTCTTTGGGGGCCACAGATACGCAGTATTTT.

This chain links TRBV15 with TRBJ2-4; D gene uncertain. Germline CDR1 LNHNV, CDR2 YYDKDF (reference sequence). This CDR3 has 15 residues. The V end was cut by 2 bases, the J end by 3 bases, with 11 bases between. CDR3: CATSRPGTIKNIQYF. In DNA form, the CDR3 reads TGTGCCACCAGCAGACCCGGCACGATCAAAAACATTCAGTACTTC.

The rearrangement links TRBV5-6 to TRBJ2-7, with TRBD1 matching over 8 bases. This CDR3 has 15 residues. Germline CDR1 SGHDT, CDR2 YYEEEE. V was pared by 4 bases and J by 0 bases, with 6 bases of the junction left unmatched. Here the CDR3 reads CASSPARGRSYEQYF. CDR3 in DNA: TGTGCCAGCAGCCCCGCCAGGGGGCGCTCCTACGAGCAGTACTTC. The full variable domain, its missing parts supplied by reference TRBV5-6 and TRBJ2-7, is DAGVTQSPTHLIKTRGQQVTLRCSPKSGHDTVSWYQQALGQGPQFIFQYYEEEERQRGNFPDRFSGHQFPNYSSELNVNALLLGDSALYLCASSPARGRSYEQYFGPGTRLTVT.

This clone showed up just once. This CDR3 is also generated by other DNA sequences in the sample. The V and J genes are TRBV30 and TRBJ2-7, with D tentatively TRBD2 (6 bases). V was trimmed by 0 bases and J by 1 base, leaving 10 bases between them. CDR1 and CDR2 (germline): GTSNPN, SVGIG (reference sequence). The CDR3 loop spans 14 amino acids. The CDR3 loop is CAWSVGGASYEQYF. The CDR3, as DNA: TGTGCCTGGAGTGTAGGCGGGGCGTCCTACGAGCAGTACTTC.

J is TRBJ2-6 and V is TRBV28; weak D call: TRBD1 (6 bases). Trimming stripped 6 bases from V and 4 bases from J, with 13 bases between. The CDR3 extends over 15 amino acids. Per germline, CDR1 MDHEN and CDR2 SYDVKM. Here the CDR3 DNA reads TGTGCCAGCAGGTCAACAGGGAGCGGGGCCAACGTCCTGACTTTC. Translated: CASRSTGSGANVLTF.

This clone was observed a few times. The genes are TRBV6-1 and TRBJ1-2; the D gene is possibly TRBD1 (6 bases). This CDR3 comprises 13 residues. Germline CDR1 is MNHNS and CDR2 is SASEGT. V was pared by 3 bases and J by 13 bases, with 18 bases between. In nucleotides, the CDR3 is TGTGCCAGCAGTGAGGAACAGGGCCGCCGGTTCACCTTC. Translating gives CASSEEQGRRFTF.

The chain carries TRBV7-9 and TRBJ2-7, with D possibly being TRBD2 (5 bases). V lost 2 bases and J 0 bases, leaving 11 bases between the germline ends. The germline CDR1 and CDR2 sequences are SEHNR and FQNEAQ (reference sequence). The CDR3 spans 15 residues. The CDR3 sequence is CASSLYPGSSYEQYF. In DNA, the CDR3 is TGTGCCAGCAGCTTATATCCGGGGAGCTCCTACGAGCAGTACTTC.

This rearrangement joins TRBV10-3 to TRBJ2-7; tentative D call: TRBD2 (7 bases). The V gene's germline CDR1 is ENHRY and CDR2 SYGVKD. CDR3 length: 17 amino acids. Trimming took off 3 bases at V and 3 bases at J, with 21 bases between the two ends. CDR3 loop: CAISDDRARGGLYEQYF. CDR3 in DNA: TGTGCCATCAGTGATGACCGGGCCAGGGGAGGGCTCTACGAGCAGTACTTC.

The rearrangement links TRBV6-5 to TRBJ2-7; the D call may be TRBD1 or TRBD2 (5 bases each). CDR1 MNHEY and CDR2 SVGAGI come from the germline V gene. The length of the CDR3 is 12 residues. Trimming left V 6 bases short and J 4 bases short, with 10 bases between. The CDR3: CASSPGRYEQYF. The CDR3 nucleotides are TGTGCCAGCAGCCCGGGACGATACGAGCAGTACTTC.